The subject of this entry is one T cell receptor beta chain. A junction end diverges from the germline sequence, so it may reflect a read error. Three rounds of nested PCR, following a modified ARM-PCR protocol, produced the TCRbeta library. TCRdb reanalysed the multiplex PCR reads using MiXCR and keeps one entry per CDR3 protein. The data show 110,000 or so distinct CDR3 sequences, about 61% seen once. These data belong to a study of tumor and adjacent non-tumor tissue in lung cancer. The template was RNA from unsorted bulk tissue. Distant lung tissue was collected more than 3 cm away from the tumor edge. Newly diagnosed lung cancer patients had thoracic surgery in China, August–November 2014, without prior chemotherapy. The V gene's germline CDR1 is SGHRS and CDR2 YFSETQ. CDR3 length: 15 residues.

Sample: distant non-tumor lung tissue. The rearrangement uses TRBV5-1 and TRBJ2-1, with a weak D call TRBD1 (6 bases). The source of this sequence is a man aged 60 to 75 with non-small cell lung cancer. The DNA for the CDR3 is TGCACCAGCAGCTCCCAAACAGGGACCTACAATGAGCAGTTCTTC. Translation gives CTSSSQTGTYNEQFF.